This T cell receptor (beta chain) emerged from a study of regulatory T cells in long-lasting Graves disease. Regarding the study as a whole: Persistent Graves' patients possessed reduced TCR diversity relative to recently diagnosed ones.

This clonotype was recorded at least ten times. Its antigen is still unknown. Germline V gene data show CDR1 as MDHEN and CDR2 as SYDVKM. V lost 8 bases and J 1 base, leaving 18 bases between the germline ends. The CDR3 has 16 amino acids. Time point described: persistent/refractory GD, antithyroid drugs over 5 years with positive TRAb. Researchers made the TCR library from RNA that was extracted from PBMCs. Through Arm-PCR of CDR3 regions and iRepertoire HTBI primers, TCR beta libraries were built. Each CDR3 protein gets one entry after TCRdb re-called the multiplex PCR reads with MiXCR. Here the sample spans roughly 400,000 distinct CDR3 sequences, about 21% being singletons.

The chain combines TRBV28 with TRBJ1-5; D remains ambiguous. The receptor's source is a female donor with Graves disease. The specimen was peripheral blood mononuclear cells (PBMCs), collected when the disease was refractory, from a patient treated with antithyroid drugs. The CDR3 DNA reads as TGTGCCAGCCGAGGAGCGATAGGGAGGAGCAATCAGCCCCAGCATTTT. Translation: CASRGAIGRSNQPQHF.